This note documents a single TCR beta chain sequence. Germline V CDR1 and CDR2: MDHEN, SYDVKM. V lost 5 bases, J lost 5 bases, and 17 bases stayed unmatched. CDR3 length equals 17 residues. Original processing notes: Cell counts per sample came from amplifying reference gene primers. Only in-frame clones appear in the TCRdb table, and some are missing; sequencing was by immunoSEQ multiplex PCR. The DNA was the basis for D and trimming; V, J and clone size are from that table. Of some 98,000 clones listed, approximately 82% were seen once; the top ten hold 20% to 25%. This sample is part of a study of blood T cell repertoires in COVID-19. Study information: Samples came from the United States, Italy and Spain, spanning acute and convalescent COVID-19. The cDNA or gDNA used as material had been derived from T cells, B-cell-depleted T cells, or PBMCs.

The origin of this receptor is a man aged 55 to 70 with acute or convalescent COVID-19. This chain connects TRBV28 to TRBJ2-5, with TRBD2 matching 7 bases. Sequenced: peripheral blood. The CDR3 DNA follows: TGTGCCAGCAGTATAAGGCTGACCGGGACCGGGGGGGAGACCCAGTACTTC. Protein: CASSIRLTGTGGETQYF.